The 17 T cell receptor beta chains given below trace back to one sample, sequenced in a study of blood T cell repertoires in COVID-19. Data came from immunoSEQ multiplex PCR; TCRdb stores just in-frame clones and leaves some out. The sample shows about 150,000 clones, 86% of them seen only once. The sample was PBMCs or T cells enriched from blood (not recorded which). The receptor set was obtained from a man aged 45 to 65 who had recovered from COVID-19.

The chain carries TRBV14 and TRBJ2-7, with D possibly being TRBD1 (6 bases). The germline V and J ends were trimmed by 0 bases and 0 bases, with 12 bases remaining between them. Germline CDR1 is SGHDN and CDR2 is FVKESK. The CDR3 extends over 16 amino acids. The CDR3 DNA sequence: TGTGCCAGCAGCCAAGAAGGCCAGGGGAGCTCCTACGAGCAGTACGTC. Its translation: CASSQEGQGSSYEQYV.

The J gene is TRBJ1-4, the V gene TRBV13; D may be TRBD1 (6 bases). The CDR3 has 13 residues. The germline gives CDR1 PRHDT, CDR2 FYEKMQ (reference sequence). The V and J ends lost 10 bases and 9 bases respectively, with 18 bases between them. The CDR3 loop is CATSDSLIKKLFF. The CDR3 coding sequence is TGTGCCACCTCGGACAGCCTGATAAAAAAACTGTTTTTT. Full variable domain (rest looked up from reference TRBV13 and TRBJ1-4): AAGVIQSPRHLIKEKRETATLKCYPIPRHDTVYWYQQGPGQDPQFLISFYEKMQSDKGSIPDRFSAQQFSDYHSELNMSSLELGDSALYFCATSDSLIKKLFFGSGTQLSVL.

The J gene is TRBJ2-7, the V gene TRBV24-1, with 11 nucleotides matching TRBD2. Germline values: CDR1 KGHDR, CDR2 SFDVKD. The CDR3 sequence is 16 residues long. Trimming cost V 6 bases and J 0 bases; bases outside gene matches: 6. The CDR3 coding sequence is TGTGCCACCAGTCCTGGGACTAGCGGAGTCTCCTACGAGCAGTACTTC. This codes for CATSPGTSGVSYEQYF.

This clone was seen once. The chain joins TRBV7-2 to TRBJ1-5; D remains unclear. Trimming left V 1 base short and J 8 bases short, with 6 bases between. Germline V lookup: CDR1 SGHTA, CDR2 FQGNSA. The CDR3 totals 12 residues. The CDR3 reads CASSLGAEPQHF. DNA for the CDR3: TGTGCCAGCAGCTTAGGGGCTGAGCCCCAGCATTTT.

This chain connects TRBV7-2 to TRBJ1-2, with 8 bases identical to TRBD1. V lost 4 bases, J lost 2 bases, and 9 bases stayed unmatched. The CDR3 is 16 residues long. Germline CDR1 reads SGHTA; CDR2 reads FQGNSA. The CDR3: CASSSAFGTGNYGYTF. The CDR3 region has the DNA TGTGCCAGCAGCTCGGCTTTCGGGACAGGAAACTATGGCTACACCTTC. Looking up the rest from reference TRBV7-2 and TRBJ1-2 gives the full variable domain: GAGVSQSPSNKVTEKGKDVELRCDPISGHTALYWYRQSLGQGLEFLIYFQGNSAPDKSGLPSDRFSAERTGGSVSTLTIQRTQQEDSAVYLCASSSAFGTGNYGYTFGSGTRLTVV.

The rearrangement joins TRBV18 to TRBJ1-2; tentative D call: TRBD1 (6 bases). Germline CDR1 KGHSH, CDR2 LQKENI. V gave up 4 bases and J gave up 8 bases, with 20 bases separating them. This CDR3 comprises 15 residues. This chain's CDR3 is CASSQSTGPSRGYTF. The CDR3 DNA reads as TGTGCCAGCTCACAATCGACAGGCCCAAGTCGGGGCTACACCTTC. Based on the CDR3 plus reference TRBV18 and TRBJ1-2, the full variable domain is NAGVMQNPRHLVRRRGQEARLRCSPMKGHSHVYWYRQLPEEGLKFMVYLQKENIIDESGMPKERFSAEFPKEGPSILRIQQVVRGDSAAYFCASSQSTGPSRGYTFGSGTRLTVV.

This clone came up once. The chain links TRBV28 to TRBJ1-1, with D uncertain. CDR3 length: 16 residues. V shed 3 bases and J shed 0 bases, with 14 bases lying between them. Germline V gene data show CDR1 as MDHEN and CDR2 as SYDVKM. CDR3 loop: CASSFHRTRLNTEAFF. The CDR3 DNA reads as TGTGCCAGCAGTTTCCACCGTACGAGGTTGAACACTGAAGCTTTCTTT.

The rearrangement joins TRBV19 to TRBJ2-2, with 8 nucleotides matching TRBD1. V gave up 8 bases and J gave up 0 bases; unmatched junction bases: 5. The CDR3 covers 15 residues. The germline CDR1 and CDR2 sequences are LNHDA and SQIVND (reference sequence). DNA of the CDR3: TGTGCCAGTGGGGACAGGCCGACGAACACCGGGGAGCTGTTTTTT. It encodes CASGDRPTNTGELFF.

This clone was detected once. This chain joins TRBV2 and TRBJ1-3; D may be TRBD1 (6 bases). The CDR3 is made up of 14 amino acids. The V end was cut by 6 bases, the J end by 4 bases, with 13 bases between. The germline V gene encodes CDR1 SNHLY and CDR2 FYNNEI. The CDR3 loop is CASSAQGAGNTIYF. CDR3 DNA: TGTGCCAGCAGCGCACAGGGAGCGGGAAACACCATATATTTT.

The rearrangement links TRBV19 to TRBJ2-2; 7 bases are a match to TRBD1. V shed 0 bases and J 5 bases; nucleotides not matched to a gene: 9. CDR1 is LNHDA and CDR2 is SQIVND in the germline V gene (reference sequence). The CDR3 has 17 amino acids. CDR3 loop: CASSIDWAGGLTGELFF. As DNA, the CDR3 is TGTGCCAGTAGTATAGATTGGGCAGGGGGTTTGACCGGGGAGCTGTTTTTT.

The V and J genes are TRBV28 and TRBJ1-1; 7 nucleotides agree with TRBD1. This CDR3 region has 15 residues. Germline-derived CDR1 and CDR2 are MDHEN and SYDVKM. The J segment lost 3 bases and the V segment lost 5 bases, leaving 9 bases of the junction unmatched. CDR3 sequence: CASSPPLTGDTEAFF. CDR3 sequence (DNA): TGTGCCAGCAGTCCCCCCCTCACAGGGGACACTGAAGCTTTCTTT.

This chain connects TRBV28 to TRBJ2-6; D might be TRBD1 (5 bases). Germline V gene lookup returns CDR1 MDHEN and CDR2 SYDVKM. The V end was cut by 4 bases, the J end by 2 bases, with 9 bases between. This CDR3 is 15 amino acids long. The CDR3 DNA sequence: TGTGCCAGCAGTTCGACACAGGCTGGGGCCAACGTCCTGACTTTC. Its protein is CASSSTQAGANVLTF.

The CDR3 sequence: CASSHTDRNQPQHF. The CDR3 DNA follows: TGTGCCAGCAGCCACACCGACAGGAATCAGCCCCAGCATTTT. V and J are TRBV3-1 (or the pseudogene TRBV3-2) and TRBJ1-5, with a possible D match to TRBD1 (6 bases). Germline V gene data show CDR1 as LGHDT and CDR2 as YNNKEL (reference sequence). Between the trimmed V and J ends, which lost 3 bases and 4 bases, there was a span of 10 bases. This CDR3 has 14 residues.

Here the CDR3 reads CAWRDRGYREKLFF. The CDR3, as DNA: TGTGCCTGGAGGGACAGGGGGTATCGGGAAAAACTGTTTTTT. This chain links TRBV30 with TRBJ1-4, with 10 positions matching TRBD1. CDR3 length equals 14 residues. From germline, CDR1 is GTSNPN and CDR2 SVGIG (reference sequence). V lost 3 bases, J lost 8 bases, and 6 bases stayed unmatched.

The chain has TRBV4-1 and TRBJ1-2, with 7 nucleotides matching TRBD1. Germline-derived CDR1 and CDR2 are MGHRA and YSYEKL. This CDR3 is 12 amino acids long. V lost 5 bases and J lost 8; bases outside the gene matches: 5. DNA for the CDR3: TGCGCCAGCAGCGCCAGGGGGACGGGCTACACCTTC. It yields the protein CASSARGTGYTF.

V usage is TRBV19 and J usage is TRBJ1-5, with 9 bases matching TRBD1. The CDR3 loop spans 17 amino acids. Germline loops: CDR1 LNHDA, CDR2 SQIVND (reference sequence). V shed 8 bases, J shed 1 base, and the junction held 12 bases outside the gene matches. CDR3 protein: CASGGTGWGQSNQPQHF. DNA for the CDR3: TGTGCCAGTGGCGGGACAGGGTGGGGTCAGAGCAATCAGCCCCAGCATTTT. Variable domain in full (rest from reference TRBV19 and TRBJ1-5): DGGITQSPKYLFRKEGQNVTLSCEQNLNHDAMYWYRQDPGQGLRLIYYSQIVNDFQKGDIAEGYSVSREKKESFPLTVTSAQKNPTAFYLCASGGTGWGQSNQPQHFGDGTRLSIL.

The J gene is TRBJ1-5, the V gene TRBV5-1; no clear D gene. Per the germline V gene, CDR1 is SGHRS and CDR2 is YFSETQ. The CDR3 consists of 15 residues. V shed 0 bases and J shed 4 bases, with 11 bases lying between them. DNA for the CDR3: TGCGCCAGCAGCTTGGGGGCAGGAACTAATCAGCCCCAGCATTTT. This codes for CASSLGAGTNQPQHF.